Listed below are T cell receptor beta chains from one sample, sequenced in a study of kidney transplant recipient with SARS-CoV-2 infection. Each CDR3 protein gets one entry after TCRdb re-called the reads with MiXCR. The sample gives under 300,000 distinct CDR3 sequences, more than 25% of which show up once; less than 8.5% is in the top ten. Sequenced here: a blood sample, sampled at baseline and on roughly day 110 from a kidney transplant recipient. The receptors originated from a male patient aged 25-45 years who had COVID-19 and was a kidney transplant recipient. Some T cells may originate from the graft donor. Both conserved end residues are part of each CDR3. The order of the fields is D gene, V gene, CDR3 length, J gene, clone size, CDR3 DNA, CDR3 protein. The D gene is left open where the match is weak. Rows give clone size only sometimes, using once, few, many, or a class for an expanded clone.

NA	TRBV5-6	14	TRBJ2-7	many	TGTGCCAGCAGCTTGTGGCGACAGAGCTACGAGCAGTACTTC	CASSLWRQSYEQYF
NA	TRBV5-4	15	TRBJ2-2	many	TGTGCCAGCAGCTTGGAGGGGGAGGTCCCCGGGGAGCTGTTTTTT	CASSLEGEVPGELFF
TRBD1	TRBV7-2	15	TRBJ2-4	many	TGTGCCAGCAGCGAGGGACAGGGGCTGTCAGGGTGGAAGTACTTC	CASSEGQGLSGWKYF
TRBD2	TRBV27	17	TRBJ2-1	many	TGTGCCAGCAGTGCCCATCGACTAGCGGGAGGGCCGGGTGAGCAGTTCTTC	CASSAHRLAGGPGEQFF
TRBD1	TRBV5-1	15	TRBJ1-2	many	TGCGCCAGCAGCTCCGGGACAGGGCTAAACTATGGCTACACCTTC	CASSSGTGLNYGYTF
NA	TRBV19	12	TRBJ2-1	few	TGTGCCAGTACCCATCCGGATGGAAAGCAGTTCTTC	CASTHPDGKQFF
NA	TRBV20-1	11	TRBJ1-1	few	TGCAGTGCTAGAGAGCAGCTTGAAGCTTTCTTT	CSAREQLEAFF
NA	TRBV19	14	TRBJ2-1	NA	TGTGCCAGTAGTCCCCGGGACCTCGGCAATGAGCAGTTCTTC	CASSPRDLGNEQFF
NA	TRBV3-1	18	TRBJ2-2	many	TGTGCCAGCAGCCGTTCTCATCCCATTTCAGGCTTGACCGGGGAGCTGTTTTTT	CASSRSHPISGLTGELFF
NA	TRBV3-1	14	TRBJ1-3	many	TGTGCCAGCAGCCAAGATATGGTCGGAAACACCATATATTTT	CASSQDMVGNTIYF
TRBD1	TRBV10-3	14	TRBJ1-2	many	TGTGCCATCAGTCCGGGACAGGCCGGGGGGGGCTACACCTTC	CAISPGQAGGGYTF
NA	TRBV6-9	17	TRBJ1-2	many	TGTGCCAGCAGTCTAAGCAAGCCTTACGGAAAGACCTATGGCTACACCTTC	CASSLSKPYGKTYGYTF
NA	TRBV7-9	14	TRBJ2-7	many	TGTGCCAGCAGCCGGGACGGGCTCAGGAACGAGCAGTACTTC	CASSRDGLRNEQYF
NA	TRBV6-5	16	TRBJ1-2	many	TGTGCCAGCAGAACTACTTCAGGGACGAAGGGGTATGGCTACACCTTC	CASRTTSGTKGYGYTF
NA	TRBV24-1	14	TRBJ2-7	many	TGTGCCACCAGTGATTTTCCAGACAGCTACGAGCAGTACTTC	CATSDFPDSYEQYF
NA	TRBV4-1	17	TRBJ1-2	NA	TGCGCCAGCAGCTTCAGCTCCTGGAACCGAAAGACCTATGGCTACACCTTC	CASSFSSWNRKTYGYTF
TRBD1	TRBV3-1	23	TRBJ2-4	many	TGTGCCAGCAGCCAAGAGGCAGCTCGAGCGGACAGGGACTTAAAGGGGGCCAAAAACATTCAGTACTTC	CASSQEAARADRDLKGAKNIQYF
NA	TRBV4-3	17	TRBJ1-2	many	TGCGCCAGCAGCCGTGAGGGAGGACGTCGAAAGACCTATGGCTACACCTTC	CASSREGGRRKTYGYTF
TRBD2	TRBV4-2	20	TRBJ2-2	many	TGTGCCAGCAGCTCAGGCCCGGGACTAGCGGGAGGATGGGGAACCGGGGAGCTGTTTTTT	CASSSGPGLAGGWGTGELFF
TRBD1	TRBV5-4	15	TRBJ1-2	NA	TGTTCCGGCAGCCACCCCGGACAGGGGGAAGATGGCTACACCTTC	CSGSHPGQGEDGYTF
NA	TRBV3-1	17	TRBJ1-1	many	TGTGCCAGCAGCTCGGAATGTCCCATTTCAATTCGCACTGAAGCTTTCTTT	CASSSECPISIRTEAFF
NA	TRBV29-1	11	TRBJ2-3	many	TGCAGCCCCCCGGGTACAGATACGCAGTATTTT	CSPPGTDTQYF
NA	TRBV5-1	13	TRBJ2-7	many	TGCGCCAGCAGCTTGGGCATCACCTACGAGCAGTACTTC	CASSLGITYEQYF
NA	TRBV8-2	16	TRBJ1-2	NA	TGTGGCAGTGCCAAGAGTGATAGCCGAAAGGCCTATGGCTACACCTTC	CGSAKSDSRKAYGYTF
TRBD2	TRBV24-1	15	TRBJ2-2	many	TGTGCCACCAGCCGGGGGGGGATCAACACCGGGGAGCTGTTTTTT	CATSRGGINTGELFF
NA	TRBV7-9	14	TRBJ1-4	many	TGTGCCAGCAGCTTAGGAGGAGAAAATGAAAAACTGTTTTTT	CASSLGGENEKLFF
TRBD1	TRBV7-2	14	TRBJ2-7	many	TGTGCCAGCAGTCCGACAGGGGGCTCCTACGAGCAGTACTTC	CASSPTGGSYEQYF
TRBD1	TRBV16	16	TRBJ2-2	many	TGTGCCAGCAGCCATACGGGACAGGTTAACACCGGGGAGCTGTTTTTT	CASSHTGQVNTGELFF
NA	TRBV19	15	TRBJ1-4	many	TGTGCCAGTAGTATTCGAGGGAATGCTAATGAAAAACTGTTTTTT	CASSIRGNANEKLFF
NA	TRBV5-1	14	TRBJ1-2	NA	TGCGCCAGCAGCTTGGGGGCGGTCAACTATGGCTACACCTTC	CASSLGAVNYGYTF
NA	TRBV7-2	14	TRBJ1-1	many	TGTGCCAGCAGCCACCTTGGGAGTTACACTGAAGCTTTCTTT	CASSHLGSYTEAFF
NA	TRBV12-5	17	TRBJ1-2	many	TGTGCTAGTGGTATTAATTTTTTGCAGGGAAAGACCTATGGCTACACCTTC	CASGINFLQGKTYGYTF
NA	TRBV30	16	TRBJ1-2	many	TGTGCCTGGCCGAAGTTGCGTTATAGAAAGACCTATGGCTACACCTTC	CAWPKLRYRKTYGYTF
NA	TRBV12-3/TRBV12-4	16	TRBJ1-2	many	TGTGCCAGCAGTTTATTCGTCAGCGGGCCCGGGGGAGGCTACACCTTC	CASSLFVSGPGGGYTF
NA	TRBV19	18	TRBJ1-2	many	TGTGCCAGTAGTATAAATTACGACAGTTCCGACATGCGATATGGCTACACCTTC	CASSINYDSSDMRYGYTF
NA	TRBV19	11	TRBJ1-1	many	TGTGCCAGTAGTATAGACACTGAAGCTTTCTTT	CASSIDTEAFF